Following are 21 T cell receptor beta chains from one sample sequenced in a study of cytomegalovirus exposure and HLA in healthy donors. 60 Vbeta and 13 Jbeta primers were used in PCR. Data came from immunoSEQ multiplex PCR; TCRdb stores just in-frame clones and leaves some out. The table has under 150,000 clones, over 70% seen once. The sample comprised PBMCs. Receptors originate from a young woman in good health and CMV-seronegative.

CDR3 sequence reads: CASSLATSTNEQFF. In DNA form, the CDR3 reads TGTGCCAGCAGCTTAGCAACTAGCACGAATGAGCAGTTCTTC. V and J are TRBV7-2 and TRBJ2-1, with D possibly being TRBD2 (6 bases). This CDR3 contains 14 residues. Per the germline V gene, CDR1 is SGHTA and CDR2 is FQGNSA. V was clipped by 0 bases and J by 7 bases, with 10 bases between them. Combining the CDR3 with reference TRBV7-2 and TRBJ2-1 gives the whole variable domain GAGVSQSPSNKVTEKGKDVELRCDPISGHTALYWYRQSLGQGLEFLIYFQGNSAPDKSGLPSDRFSAERTGGSVSTLTIQRTQQEDSAVYLCASSLATSTNEQFFGPGTRLTVL.

J is TRBJ1-5 and V is TRBV10-1; D is undetermined. There are 13 residues in the CDR3. Trimming took off 2 bases at V and 6 bases at J, with 8 bases between the two ends. Per germline, CDR1 WNHNN and CDR2 SYGVQD (reference sequence). CDR3 DNA sequence: TGCGCCAGCAGTGAGGCAGGTCTTCAGCCCCAGCATTTT. It yields the protein CASSEAGLQPQHF.

V is TRBV29-1 and J is TRBJ2-3; the match to TRBD2 covers 8 bases. The CDR3 runs to 13 residues. The germline V gene encodes CDR1 SQVTM and CDR2 ANQGSEA. V lost 4 bases and J lost 3; bases outside the gene matches: 3. Here the CDR3 DNA reads TGCAGCGTTGGATCTAGCGGGACAGATACGCAGTATTTT. Translated: CSVGSSGTDTQYF.

This clone was seen a few times. The gene calls are TRBV6-5 and TRBJ2-2, with no clear D. The V end was cut by 6 bases, the J end by 4 bases, with 6 bases between. The CDR3 consists of 12 residues. Germline values: CDR1 MNHEY, CDR2 SVGAGI. The CDR3 DNA reads TGTGCCAGCAGAAGTAGCACCGGGGAGCTGTTTTTT. Its protein product is CASRSSTGELFF.

V and J are TRBV27 and TRBJ2-2; perhaps TRBD1 as D (5 bases). CDR3 length: 14 amino acids. V was clipped by 4 bases and J by 6 bases, with 12 bases between them. CDR1 is MNHEY, CDR2 SMNVEV, per germline (reference sequence). CDR3 loop: CASSWVGQAGELFF. The CDR3 DNA reads TGTGCCAGCAGTTGGGTGGGGCAAGCCGGGGAGCTGTTTTTT.

This chain uses TRBV25-1 with TRBJ1-4; 9 bases match TRBD1. J lost 4 bases, V lost 7 bases, and 10 bases had no gene match. This CDR3 has 16 amino acids. CDR1 is MGHDK and CDR2 is SYGVNS in the germline V gene. CDR3 sequence reads: CASTATLDRGNEKLFF. The CDR3 DNA reads TGTGCCAGCACCGCTACTTTGGACAGGGGTAATGAAAAACTGTTTTTT.

This sequence joins TRBV12-5 and TRBJ1-5; 7 nucleotides align to TRBD1. This CDR3 has 14 residues. The junction had 2 bases not matched to a gene; V was cut back by 4 bases and J by 2 bases. Looked up from germline, CDR1 is LGHNT and CDR2 is FRNRAP. CDR3 DNA sequence: TGTGCTAGTGGTTGGGGGACAGGCAATCAGCCCCAGCATTTT. Translation: CASGWGTGNQPQHF.

V is TRBV2 and J is TRBJ2-5; 8 bases fit TRBD1. CDR1 is SNHLY, CDR2 FYNNEI, per germline. The CDR3 extends over 14 amino acids. V was pared by 8 bases and J by 1 base, with 6 bases of the junction left unmatched. In DNA, the CDR3 is TGTGCCAGCGGGGCCGACAGGGGCCAAGAGACCCAGTACTTC. Protein product: CASGADRGQETQYF.

V gene TRBV7-8 combines with J gene TRBJ2-5, with 9 positions matching TRBD2. The germline V gene encodes CDR1 SGHVS and CDR2 FQNEAQ. The CDR3 contains 16 residues. Trimming at V came to 4 bases and at J to 5 bases, leaving 11 bases not matched to a gene. CDR3 sequence reads: CASSSWWGREGETQYF. CDR3 coding DNA: TGTGCCAGCAGCTCCTGGTGGGGGCGGGAGGGTGAGACCCAGTACTTC.

This chain uses TRBV4-1 with TRBJ1-1, with 11 nucleotides matching TRBD1. The length of the CDR3 is 14 residues. Germline trimming cut 4 bases from V and 4 bases from J; bases unmatched to any gene: 2. The germline V gene has CDR1 MGHRA and CDR2 YSYEKL. The CDR3 DNA reads TGCGCCAGCAGCCTTGGGACAGGGGGCACTGAAGCTTTCTTT. This sequence encodes CASSLGTGGTEAFF.

The V and J genes are TRBV6-5 and TRBJ2-3, with TRBD2 identical over 9 bases. V was pared by 5 bases and J by 4 bases, with 7 bases of the junction left unmatched. Germline V gene data show CDR1 as MNHEY and CDR2 as SVGAGI. This CDR3 comprises 15 residues. CDR3 region: CASSGRSGRSDTQYF. The CDR3 nucleotides are TGTGCCAGCAGTGGGAGGAGCGGGAGGTCAGATACGCAGTATTTT.

The chain joins TRBV7-6 to TRBJ2-5; D is ambiguous. The V gene lost 0 bases and the J gene lost 4 bases, with 6 bases spanning the gap. The CDR3 runs 13 residues. Germline loops: CDR1 SGHVS, CDR2 FNYEAQ. In DNA, the CDR3 is TGTGCCAGCAGCTTAGCGCGAGTAGAGACCCAGTACTTC. Protein product: CASSLARVETQYF.

This chain uses TRBV6-1 with TRBJ2-3; D is perhaps TRBD1 (6 bases). The CDR3 has 14 residues. Trimming shortened V by 8 bases and J by 2 bases, and 14 bases separated the two germline ends. The V gene's germline CDR1 is MNHNS and CDR2 SASEGT. The CDR3 here is CASRAGAITDTQYF. CDR3 DNA sequence: TGTGCCAGCCGGGCAGGGGCAATCACAGATACGCAGTATTTT.

Concerning this clone: One junction end does not reproduce the germline sequence, and a read error may be involved. V gene TRBV5-1 combines with J gene TRBJ1-4, with D tentatively TRBD1 (6 bases). There are 17 residues in the CDR3. CDR1 is SGHRS, CDR2 YFSETQ, per germline. CDR3 coding DNA: TGCGCCAGCAGTTTGGTGCCAGGGGACCTAGGGTCTGAAAAACTGTTTTTT. Its protein is CASSLVPGDLGSEKLFF.

This clone is a singleton in its sample. The chain employs TRBV19 and TRBJ2-1; 10 bases are a match to TRBD2. The V and J ends lost 8 bases and 7 bases, in that order; junction bases with no gene match: 8. CDR1 and CDR2 (germline): LNHDA, SQIVND (reference sequence). CDR3 size: 14 residues. This CDR3 is CASSLAGEANEQFF. Written as DNA, the CDR3 is TGTGCCAGTTCTCTAGCGGGAGAGGCGAATGAGCAGTTCTTC.

The chain links TRBV20-1 to TRBJ1-1; maybe TRBD1 (5 bases). V dropped 6 bases and J dropped 4 bases, with 9 bases sitting between them. The length of the CDR3 is 11 residues. Germline assignment: CDR1 DFQATT and CDR2 SNEGSKA (reference sequence). In DNA, the CDR3 is TGCAGTGCCGGGGGTAGCACTGAAGCTTTCTTT. Translation gives CSAGGSTEAFF.

The V and J genes are TRBV7-6 and TRBJ2-5; a possible D gene is TRBD2 (6 bases). The germline CDR1 and CDR2 sequences are SGHVS and FNYEAQ. The CDR3 is made up of 14 amino acids. Between the trimmed V and J ends, which lost 2 bases and 4 bases, there was a span of 11 bases. The CDR3 is CASSLKGGIETQYF. The DNA for the CDR3 is TGTGCCAGCAGCTTAAAGGGAGGAATAGAGACCCAGTACTTC.

V is TRBV6-1 and J is TRBJ2-7; D may be TRBD1 (5 bases). In germline, CDR1 is MNHNS, CDR2 SASEGT. The CDR3 is 12 amino acids. Deletions cut 8 bases from V and 9 bases from J, with 17 bases between. CDR3 coding DNA: TGTGCCAGCCGAGGCCAACAGGTCGGGCAGTACTTC. Its protein product is CASRGQQVGQYF.

The CDR3 nucleotides are TGTGCCAGCAGTGAATTGGAGGGTCGGACAGGCCAGTGGGGCTACACCTTC. Protein: CASSELEGRTGQWGYTF. The gene calls are TRBV25-1 and TRBJ1-2, with 7 nucleotides matching TRBD1. V gave up 1 base and J gave up 8 bases; unmatched junction bases: 16. The length of the CDR3 is 17 residues. Per germline, CDR1 MGHDK and CDR2 SYGVNS.

The genes are TRBV2 and TRBJ1-2; D gene unclear. The germline V and J ends were trimmed by 5 bases and 8 bases, with 12 bases remaining between them. CDR3 length: 12 amino acids. Looked up from germline, CDR1 is SNHLY and CDR2 is FYNNEI. CDR3 coding DNA: TGTGCCAGCAGTATATGGACTGCAGGCTACACCTTC. It is translated as CASSIWTAGYTF. Drawing the rest from reference TRBV2 and TRBJ1-2, the complete variable domain is EPEVTQTPSHQVTQMGQEVILRCVPISNHLYFYWYRQILGQKVEFLVSFYNNEISEKSEIFDDQFSVERPDGSNFTLKIRSTKLEDSAMYFCASSIWTAGYTFGSGTRLTVV.

The chain joins TRBV7-9 to TRBJ2-7; TRBD2 might be the D (6 bases). The germline V gene has CDR1 SEHNR and CDR2 FQNEAQ (reference sequence). Trimming stripped 0 bases from V and 5 bases from J, with 14 bases between. The CDR3 has 15 residues. The CDR3 protein is CASSLAQGGPDEQYF. The CDR3 bases are TGTGCCAGCAGCTTAGCGCAGGGAGGTCCAGACGAGCAGTACTTC.